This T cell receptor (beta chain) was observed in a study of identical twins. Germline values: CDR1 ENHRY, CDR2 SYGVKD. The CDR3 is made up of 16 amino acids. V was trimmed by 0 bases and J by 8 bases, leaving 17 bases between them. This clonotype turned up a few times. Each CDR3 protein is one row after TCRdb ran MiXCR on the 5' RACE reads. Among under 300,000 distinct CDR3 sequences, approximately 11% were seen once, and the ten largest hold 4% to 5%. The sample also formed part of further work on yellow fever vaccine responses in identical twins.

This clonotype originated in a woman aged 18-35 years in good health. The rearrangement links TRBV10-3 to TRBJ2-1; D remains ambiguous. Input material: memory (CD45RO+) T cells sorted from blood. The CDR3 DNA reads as TGTGCCATCAGTGAGTCGATGGCTGCCTCCCAGGATGAGCAGTTCTTC. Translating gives CAISESMAASQDEQFF.